The 14 T cell receptor beta chains below were found in one sample sequenced in a study of cytomegalovirus exposure and HLA in healthy donors. Use of 60 Vbeta and 13 Jbeta primers characterized the PCR. Some clones are missing from TCRdb's copy, which holds only in-frame ones; the method was immunoSEQ multiplex PCR. The table records roughly 200,000 clones, approximately 85% of them present only once. Specimen: PBMCs. The receptor source for this set is a woman aged 45-59 years in good health and CMV-seronegative.

This clone was seen more than once but under ten times. The chain carries TRBV7-2 and TRBJ2-3; perhaps TRBD2 as D (5 bases). The CDR3 extends over 19 amino acids. The V end was cut by 5 bases, the J end by 3 bases, with 27 bases between. The germline CDR1 and CDR2 sequences are SGHTA and FQGNSA. The CDR3 region is CASSRTGVRRAGGTDTQYF. CDR3 bases: TGTGCCAGCAGCCGCACCGGGGTTAGGCGGGCCGGTGGGACAGATACGCAGTATTTT.

This clone was counted a single time. This chain joins TRBV25-1 and TRBJ2-2, with D perhaps matching TRBD2 (6 bases). With 6 bases removed from V and 0 bases from J, the gap between germline ends came to 8 bases. The CDR3 sequence is 14 residues long. Germline V gives CDR1 MGHDK, CDR2 SYGVNS. The CDR3 DNA reads TGTGCCAGCAGCAGCGGGTCGAACACCGGGGAGCTGTTTTTT. Translated, it gives CASSSGSNTGELFF.

Comment on this clone: Other DNA sequences in the sample encode the same CDR3. V usage is TRBV5-1 and J usage is TRBJ2-5, with TRBD1 as a possible D gene (6 bases). Trimming took off 0 bases at V and 4 bases at J, with 7 bases between the two ends. The germline V gene encodes CDR1 SGHRS and CDR2 YFSETQ. The CDR3 covers 13 residues. CDR3 residues: CASSLGRGETQYF. CDR3 nucleotides: TGCGCCAGCAGCTTGGGCAGGGGAGAGACCCAGTACTTC.

The V gene is TRBV27, the J gene TRBJ2-2; perhaps TRBD1 as D (5 bases). Trimming removed 2 bases at V and 4 bases at J, with 17 bases between. The germline V gene has CDR1 MNHEY and CDR2 SMNVEV (reference sequence). CDR3 length: 17 amino acids. Here the CDR3 DNA reads TGTGCCAGCAGTTTACCCGACAGTCCTATCGGCACCGGGGAGCTGTTTTTT. Protein sequence: CASSLPDSPIGTGELFF.

The chain carries TRBV19 and TRBJ2-5; D is unclear. Trimming left V 7 bases short and J 9 bases short, with 21 bases between. Germline-derived CDR1 and CDR2 are LNHDA and SQIVND (reference sequence). CDR3 length: 14 amino acids. CDR3 nucleotide sequence: TGTGCCAGTACCCCGGTGGTCCGGAGACGGGCCCAGTACTTC. Its protein product is CASTPVVRRRAQYF.

V and J are TRBV15 and TRBJ1-2; perhaps TRBD1 as D (6 bases). Germline CDR1 is LNHNV and CDR2 is YYDKDF (reference sequence). V lost 7 bases to trimming and J lost 5 bases, with 23 bases between them. The CDR3 extends over 16 amino acids. The CDR3: CATTSEAGARGYGYTF. DNA for the CDR3: TGTGCCACCACCTCAGAGGCAGGGGCCAGGGGATATGGCTACACCTTC.

The chain has TRBV14 and TRBJ1-2, with D maybe TRBD1 (6 bases). CDR3 length: 14 residues. In germline, CDR1 is SGHDN, CDR2 FVKESK. V shed 0 bases and J shed 7 bases, with 12 bases lying between them. The CDR3 nucleotides read TGTGCCAGCAGCCAAGATTTGGGGGCTGCTGGCTACACCTTC. Translating gives CASSQDLGAAGYTF.

This chain joins TRBV6-1 and TRBJ2-7, with 8 positions matching TRBD2. The CDR3 totals 14 residues. Germline loops: CDR1 MNHNS, CDR2 SASEGT. With V trimmed by 6 bases and J by 4 bases, 8 bases remained unmatched. CDR3 loop: CASREGSGRYEQYF. The CDR3 nucleotides read TGTGCCAGCAGGGAGGGGAGCGGGAGATACGAGCAGTACTTC.

For this clone: One end of the junction is discordant with germline, which a read error may explain. This rearrangement joins TRBV7-9 to TRBJ2-7; D is unclear. Germline V lookup: CDR1 SEHNR, CDR2 FQNEAQ (reference sequence). This CDR3 has 13 amino acids. The CDR3 DNA sequence: TGTTCCAGCAGCCTATCCAATAACTACGAGCAGTACTTC. This gives the protein CSSSLSNNYEQYF.

The chain links TRBV28 to TRBJ1-1, with D uncertain. CDR1 and CDR2 from the germline V gene are MDHEN and SYDVKM. Trimming took off 6 bases at V and 10 bases at J, with 12 bases between the two ends. The CDR3 has 11 residues. The CDR3 bases are TGTGCCAGCAGCCAACTACGTGGAGCTTTCTTT. Translation gives CASSQLRGAFF.

This clone appeared once. This sequence joins TRBV18 and TRBJ2-7; D might be TRBD1 (6 bases). V lost 8 bases and J 5 bases, leaving 22 bases between the germline ends. Germline assignment: CDR1 KGHSH and CDR2 LQKENI. The CDR3 spans 15 residues. CDR3: CASRITQGGRNEQYF. The CDR3 nucleotides are TGTGCCAGCCGCATCACACAAGGGGGTAGGAACGAGCAGTACTTC.

This clone was detected a few times. Other DNA sequences in the sample encode the same CDR3. The J gene is TRBJ2-5, the V gene TRBV18, with 7 bases that match TRBD1. Per germline, CDR1 KGHSH and CDR2 LQKENI. CDR3 length: 13 residues. The trim removed 3 bases at V and 2 bases at J, leaving 0 bases unmatched. The CDR3 sequence is CASSPGQQETQYF. The CDR3 DNA follows: TGTGCCAGCTCACCGGGACAGCAAGAGACCCAGTACTTC.

V and J are TRBV4-3 and TRBJ1-2; D is undetermined. Per germline, CDR1 LGHNA and CDR2 YSLEER. The CDR3 is 13 residues long. Between the trimmed V and J ends, which lost 0 bases and 8 bases, there was a span of 10 bases. The CDR3 spells CASSQDGGCGYTF. The CDR3 DNA is TGCGCCAGCAGCCAAGATGGAGGGTGCGGCTACACCTTC.

V usage is TRBV28 and J usage is TRBJ2-1; 9 nucleotides align to TRBD2. The CDR3 consists of 15 residues. Germline values: CDR1 MDHEN, CDR2 SYDVKM. V dropped 3 bases and J dropped 2; count of bases not matched to a gene: 2. CDR3 sequence reads: CASSLLAGAYNEQFF. The DNA for the CDR3 is TGTGCCAGCAGTTTGTTAGCGGGAGCCTACAATGAGCAGTTCTTC.